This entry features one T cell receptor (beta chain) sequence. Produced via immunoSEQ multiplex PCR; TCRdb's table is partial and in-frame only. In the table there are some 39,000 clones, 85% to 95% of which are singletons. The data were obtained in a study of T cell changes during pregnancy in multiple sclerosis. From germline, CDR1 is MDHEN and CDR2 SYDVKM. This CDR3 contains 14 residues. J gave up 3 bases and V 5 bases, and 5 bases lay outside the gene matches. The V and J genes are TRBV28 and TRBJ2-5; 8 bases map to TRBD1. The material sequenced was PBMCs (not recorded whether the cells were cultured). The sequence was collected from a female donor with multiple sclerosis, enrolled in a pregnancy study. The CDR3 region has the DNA TGTGCCAGCAGTCGGGACAGGAGAAAAGAGACCCAGTACTTC. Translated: CASSRDRRKETQYF.